The T cell receptor (beta chain) under discussion was sequenced for a study of T cells in Graves' hyperthyroidism and ophthalmopathy. Across the whole study: Peripheral blood was obtained at initial diagnosis, preceding any treatment.

The source material, RNA transcripts, was used to amplify TCR beta CDR3 regions. The HTBI primer set drove a first-round RT-PCR of the TCR CDR3. TCRdb itself ran the multiplex PCR reads through MiXCR, one entry per CDR3 protein. The sample has around 580,000 distinct CDR3 sequences; around 15% are singletons. General study findings and limits: Most clonotypes that expanded in the thyroid above 0.001 also showed up in blood.

Diagnosis of hyperthyroidism was new in patients aged 18 to 65, and its duration was under 2 months. Fresh 10 ml peripheral blood yielded PBMCs. Trimming left V 5 bases short and J 5 bases short, with 21 bases between. This CDR3 region has 16 residues. Per the germline V gene, CDR1 is MNHNS and CDR2 is SASEGT. To note about this clonotype: The antigen remains undetermined.

This rearrangement joins TRBV6-1 to TRBJ2-5, with D perhaps being TRBD1 or TRBD2 (5 bases each). The source material was blood. This receptor was taken from a woman between 18 and 30 years old with Graves' hyperthyroidism. CDR3 sequence reads: CASSKLGTAVGETQYF. In nucleotides, the CDR3 is TGTGCCAGCAGTAAGCTAGGGACCGCTGTCGGGGAGACCCAGTACTTC.